Listed below are T cell receptor beta chains from one sample, sequenced in a study of shared clonotypes between healthy human individuals. Clones were sequenced by immunoSEQ multiplex PCR, and TCRdb holds only the in-frame ones, with some missing. Here the sample spans 2 million to 3 million clones, approximately 94% being singletons. Source material: naive CD4+ T cells from PBMCs. These receptors were taken from a man aged 18 to 30 in good health. Some clones in this sample may be carry-over from other donors' samples. CDR3s include the opening cysteine and the closing phenylalanine or tryptophan. D genes are given only for firm matches. A row's size may be missing; if present it is once, few, many or a size class.

V	D	length	J	size	CDR3	DNA
TRBV15	NA	15	TRBJ1-1	NA	CATSRAPIMNTEAFF	TGTGCCACCAGCAGAGCACCCATTATGAACACTGAAGCTTTCTTT
TRBV18	NA	15	TRBJ2-7	once	CASSPLPGPGVEQYF	TGTGCCAGCTCACCACTCCCTGGCCCCGGAGTCGAGCAGTACTTC
TRBV14	NA	16	TRBJ2-5	NA	CASSQDRMALRETQYF	TGTGCCAGCAGCCAAGATAGGATGGCCCTCCGGGAGACCCAGTACTTC
TRBV6-6	TRBD2	16	TRBJ2-7	NA	CASRGGPSGYDYEQYF	TGTGCCAGCAGAGGCGGGCCTAGCGGGTATGATTACGAGCAGTACTTC
TRBV7-2	TRBD2	15	TRBJ2-1	NA	CASSLGGSGGLEQFF	TGTGCCAGCAGCTTAGGAGGTAGCGGGGGACTTGAGCAGTTCTTC
TRBV5-1	TRBD2	15	TRBJ2-7	NA	CASSPQLAGVDEQYF	TGCGCCAGCAGCCCCCAACTAGCGGGAGTAGACGAGCAGTACTTC
TRBV4-3	NA	14	TRBJ2-7	NA	CASSQGQGMHEQYF	TGCGCCAGCAGCCAAGGGCAGGGGATGCACGAGCAGTACTTC
TRBV9	TRBD2	17	TRBJ2-2	NA	CASSVAGGRAYTGELFF	TGTGCCAGCAGCGTAGCTGGCGGGAGGGCCTACACCGGGGAGCTGTTTTTT
TRBV7-9	TRBD1	15	TRBJ1-1	NA	CASSLLGQMNTEAFF	TGTGCCAGCAGCTTATTGGGACAGATGAACACTGAAGCTTTCTTT
TRBV5-8	TRBD1	15	TRBJ1-2	NA	CASSRRDRNNYGYTF	TGTGCCAGCAGCAGACGGGACAGAAACAACTATGGCTACACCTTC
TRBV7-2	NA	11	TRBJ2-1	NA	CASSLQGLEFF	TGTGCCAGCAGCTTACAGGGATTGGAGTTCTTC
TRBV28	NA	14	TRBJ2-3	NA	CASSFRGGTDTQYF	TGTGCCAGCAGTTTCAGGGGTGGGACAGATACGCAGTATTTT
TRBV19	NA	14	TRBJ2-3	NA	CASNLGGVTDTQYF	TGTGCCAGTAATCTGGGGGGTGTCACAGATACGCAGTATTTT
TRBV9	TRBD2	16	TRBJ2-1	NA	CASSVRGLAGPNEQFF	TGTGCCAGCAGCGTTCGGGGGCTAGCGGGGCCGAATGAGCAGTTCTTC
TRBV28	NA	13	TRBJ1-4	NA	CASLQRQSEKLFF	TGTGCCAGCCTCCAGCGGCAAAGTGAAAAACTGTTTTTT
TRBV4-2	TRBD2	16	TRBJ2-3	NA	CASSQPLAGGTDTQYF	TGTGCCAGCAGCCAACCTCTAGCGGGAGGGACAGATACGCAGTATTTT
TRBV28	NA	13	TRBJ2-7	NA	CASSIALAPEQYF	TGTGCCAGCAGCATAGCTCTAGCACCCGAGCAGTACTTC
TRBV28	NA	14	TRBJ2-5	NA	CASSPGLGVETQYF	TGTGCCAGCAGCCCGGGACTGGGGGTAGAGACCCAGTACTTC
TRBV5-1	TRBD1	16	TRBJ2-2	NA	CASSWRDRGTIGELFF	TGCGCCAGCAGTTGGCGGGACAGGGGAACTATCGGGGAGCTGTTTTTT
TRBV5-1	NA	14	TRBJ1-5	NA	CASSLGGQNEPQHF	TGCGCCAGCAGCTTGGGTGGACAGAACGAGCCCCAGCATTTT
TRBV27	TRBD2	15	TRBJ2-1	NA	CASSLRTSDGNEQFF	TGTGCCAGCAGCCTCAGGACTAGCGACGGCAATGAGCAGTTCTTC
TRBV15	NA	13	TRBJ2-3	NA	CATSRAPTDTQYF	TGTGCCACCAGCAGAGCACCCACAGATACGCAGTATTTT
TRBV19	TRBD2	18	TRBJ2-1	NA	CASSIMGRSGGSYNEQFF	TGTGCCAGTAGTATAATGGGCCGTAGCGGGGGGTCCTACAATGAGCAGTTCTTC
TRBV5-4	NA	14	TRBJ1-2	NA	CASSLPGEGYGYTF	TGTGCCAGCAGCTTGCCGGGGGAGGGGTATGGCTACACCTTC
TRBV19	TRBD1	14	TRBJ1-1	NA	CASSIGDRAAEAFF	TGTGCCAGTAGTATAGGCGACAGGGCAGCGGAAGCTTTCTTT
TRBV2	NA	14	TRBJ2-7	NA	CASSEISGLYEQYF	TGTGCCAGCAGTGAAATAAGCGGTCTCTACGAGCAGTACTTC
TRBV7-6	TRBD1	13	TRBJ2-5	NA	CASRTGGQETQYF	TGTGCCAGCAGAACAGGGGGGCAAGAGACCCAGTACTTC
TRBV5-1	NA	15	TRBJ2-6	NA	CASSQTGSGANVLTF	TGCGCCAGCAGCCAAACCGGGTCTGGGGCCAACGTCCTGACTTTC
TRBV15	NA	15	TRBJ2-7	NA	CATSRGGTQAYEQYF	TGTGCCACCAGCAGGGGGGGAACACAAGCCTACGAGCAGTACTTC
TRBV25-1	TRBD1	13	TRBJ2-3	NA	CASSKQGLDTQYF	TGTGCCAGCAGTAAACAGGGGCTGGATACGCAGTATTTT
TRBV5-1	NA	13	TRBJ2-2	NA	CASSLVNTGELFF	TGCGCCAGCAGCTTGGTAAACACCGGGGAGCTGTTTTTT
TRBV9	TRBD2	16	TRBJ2-1	NA	CASSVGGGSSYNEQFF	TGTGCCAGCAGCGTAGGGGGCGGGAGCTCCTACAATGAGCAGTTCTTC
TRBV10-3	NA	13	TRBJ1-2	NA	CAITGAPNYGYTF	TGTGCCATCACCGGGGCCCCAAACTATGGCTACACCTTC
TRBV28	NA	16	TRBJ2-3	NA	CASCSRGAKKADTQYF	TGTGCCAGCTGTTCCCGGGGTGCAAAGAAGGCAGATACGCAGTATTTT
TRBV6-6	NA	14	TRBJ2-3	NA	CASSYSRQTDTQYF	TGTGCCAGCAGTTACTCGAGGCAGACAGATACGCAGTATTTT
TRBV5-1	NA	15	TRBJ1-1	NA	CASSWGDTASTEAFF	TGCGCCAGCAGCTGGGGGGACACCGCGAGCACTGAAGCTTTCTTT
TRBV14	NA	20	TRBJ1-2	NA	CASSQGPLGSGRPLLYGYTF	TGTGCCAGCAGCCAAGGACCGCTCGGTTCGGGCAGACCTCTCCTTTATGGCTACACCTTC
TRBV6-1	TRBD1	15	TRBJ2-2	NA	CASSERTGTTGELFF	TGTGCCAGCAGTGAGAGGACAGGGACCACCGGGGAGCTGTTTTTT
TRBV5-4	NA	15	TRBJ2-3	NA	CASSHPGQNTDTQYF	TGTGCCAGCAGCCACCCAGGGCAAAACACAGATACGCAGTATTTT
TRBV28	TRBD2	17	TRBJ2-7	NA	CASSLLGTSGIRGEQYF	TGTGCCAGCAGTTTATTGGGGACTAGCGGGATCCGAGGCGAGCAGTACTTC
TRBV5-1	NA	14	TRBJ1-2	NA	CASSLGPPDYGYTF	TGCGCCAGCAGCTTGGGACCGCCCGACTATGGCTACACCTTC
TRBV5-1	NA	14	TRBJ2-7	NA	CASSLGGSTREQYF	TGCGCCAGCAGCTTGGGGGGAAGTACAAGGGAGCAGTACTTC
TRBV5-1	NA	14	TRBJ1-4	NA	CASSLLSTNEKLFF	TGCGCCAGCAGCTTACTCTCAACTAATGAAAAACTGTTTTTT
TRBV6-1	TRBD1	14	TRBJ1-2	NA	CASTPGTDYYGYTF	TGTGCCAGCACCCCGGGGACAGACTACTATGGCTACACCTTC
TRBV19	NA	13	TRBJ1-1	NA	CAGSQGQNTEAFF	TGTGCCGGATCCCAGGGTCAGAACACTGAAGCTTTCTTT
TRBV7-2	TRBD1	15	TRBJ1-1	NA	CASSLVTQGGTEAFF	TGTGCCAGCAGCTTAGTGACACAGGGGGGCACTGAAGCTTTCTTT
TRBV7-9	TRBD1	15	TRBJ2-6	NA	CASSDDRAGANVLTF	TGTGCCAGCAGCGATGACAGGGCTGGGGCCAACGTCCTGACTTTC
TRBV29-1	NA	13	TRBJ2-7	NA	CSVVLRLVGEQYF	TGCAGCGTTGTCCTAAGACTAGTAGGCGAGCAGTACTTC
TRBV6-4	NA	16	TRBJ2-1	NA	CASSDPTPLDVHEQFF	TGTGCCAGCAGTGACCCCACCCCCCTGGATGTTCATGAGCAGTTCTTC
TRBV5-5	TRBD1	16	TRBJ1-1	NA	CASSYMDRGRETEAFF	TGTGCCAGCAGCTATATGGACAGGGGGCGGGAGACTGAAGCTTTCTTT
TRBV7-2	NA	17	TRBJ1-1	NA	CASSLVGVGFMNTEAFF	TGTGCCAGCAGCTTAGTAGGAGTTGGATTCATGAACACTGAAGCTTTCTTT
TRBV27	TRBD2	15	TRBJ2-7	NA	CASSARGAHSYEQYF	TGTGCCAGCAGCGCGCGGGGGGCCCACTCCTACGAGCAGTACTTC
TRBV5-1	NA	15	TRBJ2-2	NA	CASSLDPANTGELFF	TGCGCCAGCAGCTTGGATCCAGCCAACACCGGGGAGCTGTTTTTT
TRBV9	TRBD2	15	TRBJ2-7	few	CASSVASGRAYEQYF	TGTGCCAGCAGCGTAGCTAGCGGGAGGGCCTACGAGCAGTACTTC
TRBV9	NA	15	TRBJ2-2	NA	CASSVGAGHTGELFF	TGTGCCAGCAGCGTAGGAGCAGGACACACCGGGGAGCTGTTTTTT
TRBV2	NA	13	TRBJ2-2	NA	CASRVRDTGELFF	TGTGCCAGCAGAGTCAGGGACACCGGGGAGCTGTTTTTT
TRBV7-3	NA	15	TRBJ2-1	NA	CASSLATTAYNEQFF	TGTGCCAGCAGCTTAGCTACAACCGCCTACAATGAGCAGTTCTTC
TRBV5-1	TRBD2	14	TRBJ2-1	NA	CASTRGASGNEQFF	TGCGCCAGCACCCGAGGGGCTAGCGGGAATGAGCAGTTCTTC
TRBV28	TRBD1	14	TRBJ2-2	NA	CASKRVTGTGELFF	TGTGCCAGCAAGAGAGTGACAGGGACCGGGGAGCTGTTTTTT
TRBV14	TRBD2	19	TRBJ2-5	NA	CASSHRGLAGPQTFSTQYF	TGTGCCAGCAGCCACAGAGGACTAGCGGGACCCCAAACCTTCTCGACCCAGTACTTC